This T cell receptor beta chain was documented in a study of neurological immune-mediated disorders. General study points: It was HTLV-1-associated myelopathy that showed the most TCR clonal expansion, while multiple sclerosis showed the least, falling below healthy controls. TCR-beta repertoires seemed private in all groups, with no expanded CDR3 amino acid sequences shared.

Time point specified: longitudinal time-point 2. CDR3 size: 13 residues. Germline assignment: CDR1 DFQATT and CDR2 SNEGSKA (reference sequence). V trimming: 3 bases; J trimming: 7 bases; junction bases outside the gene matches: 6. Every sequencing run produced over 180 million TCR-beta sequences that came from 15-18 subjects. TCRdb re-called the 5' RACE reads with MiXCR, one entry per CDR3 protein. This table holds about 60,000 distinct CDR3 sequences, 9.7% found once. About this clonotype itself: Its matching antigen is unknown.

This TCR came from a man aged 25 to 45 in good health. The chain employs TRBV20-1 and TRBJ2-7; 10 bases map to TRBD2. The sequencing sample was made of PBMCs. The CDR3 protein is CSASLAGVGEQYF. As DNA, the CDR3 is TGCAGTGCTAGCCTAGCGGGAGTGGGAGAGCAGTACTTC.